The rows below give T cell receptor beta chains drawn from one sample of a study of cytomegalovirus exposure and HLA in healthy donors. Measured with immunoSEQ multiplex PCR; TCRdb has only the in-frame clones, and not every one. This sample yields around 180,000 clones, of which less than 85% are seen a single time; 5.7% belongs to the top ten. Sequencing input: PBMCs. These receptors all come from a man aged 35 to 55 in good health and CMV-seronegative. CDR3s leave out the opening cysteine and the closing phenylalanine or tryptophan.

V | CDR3
TRBV7-9 | ASSLGRSVNSPLH
TRBV2 | ASRLARQGSVEQY
TRBV23-1 | ASSRQPPSYEQY
TRBV5-8 | ASSSGTSGEETQY
TRBV7-3 | ASSSSSGSMETQY
TRBV9 | ASSVVLAGVETQY
TRBV29-1 | SAKHFTPGQGDYRSYNEQF
TRBV4-3 | ASSQERGAGYT
TRBV9 | ASSGTGTGGYTGELF
TRBV7-9 | ASSFDRGDGYT
TRBV7-8 | ASSLNRSGRRAGEQY
TRBV12-5 | ASGLVLRAGVEDEQF
TRBV19 | ASSPKPAGGASNQPQH
TRBV27 | ASSQTSGSYEQY
TRBV7-8 | ASSQGVSGGFPSYEQY
TRBV5-4 | ASSPGQANTGELF
TRBV6-5 | ASSSAGQGAYEQY
TRBV5-5 | ASSLTGEAF
TRBV12-5 | ASGSDSGDYGYT
TRBV11-3 | ASSLGVRRGAYNEQF
TRBV4-1 | ASSRTQGRNEQY
TRBV7-3 | ASSQQGSGETQY
TRBV25-1 | ASSLAGGSYNEQF
TRBV7-9 | ASSLVTGGVGETQY
TRBV7-9 | ASTLTSSYNEQF
TRBV7-2 | ASSPRAQNTGELF
TRBV10-3 | AISGGASGGEETQY
TRBV29-1 | SVVVGGSTGELF
TRBV7-9 | ASSQGQGAEGELF
TRBV18 | ASSTGTAESYEQY
TRBV5-1 | ASSYGTSRAEGYT
TRBV30 | AWSVTGGGYT
TRBV4-3 | ASSQDRATGGYEQY
TRBV6-5 | ASSQTGGFDEQF
TRBV21-1 | ASLRGEYRPNYGYT
TRBV20-1 | SAVRSNEQY
TRBV9 | ASSVGASGRLTDTQY